This T cell receptor beta chain was obtained from a study of T-cell memory formation after mild COVID-19 (dated by TCRdb to about 2021). Background for the entire study: TCR sequence clusters from the two donors were found to be largely donor specific. The cohort was made up of two young adult volunteers, one female and one male, who were previously healthy. In a couple of donors, T-cell clones that expanded and contracted after mild COVID-19 were followed by sequencing TCRalpha and TCRbeta repertoires longitudinally. What the authors observed across the whole study: Whether the second-wave clones peaking on day 37 were SARS-CoV-2 specific was not confirmed. The study included only a couple of mild cases, and larger cohorts that include severe cases with pre-infection samples were judged to be necessary. Contracting CD4+ clones were located mainly in the CM and EM memory subsets, whereas CD8+ clones were found to be enriched in EMRA. Clones contracting from day 15 to 85 had balanced CD4/CD8 phenotypes, while a second wave expanding from day 15 to 37 was biased towards CD4+. Some responding clones were found in pre-infection memory, which suggests that pre-existing cross-reactive memory T cells took part in the SARS-CoV-2 response.

TCRdb records Illumina NovaSeq 6000 as the sequencer. Using 5'RACE with constant-segment primers, TCRalpha and TCRbeta cDNA libraries were constructed, with sample barcodes and unique molecular identifiers added in the process. RNA was extracted from every sample with Trizol reagent. Libraries were amplified in two PCR steps, with a second sample barcode and Illumina TruSeq adapters added in the second step. The libraries were sequenced on an Illumina NovaSeq using 2 x 150 bp paired-end reads. Under the source paper's analysis protocol: Reads were demultiplexed and collapsed into UMI-guided consensus sequences with migec v1.2.7. With mixcr v2.1.11, UMI consensuses were aligned to TRA and TRB V and J templates and assembled into clonotypes. Expanded or contracted clonotypes were those called significant by both edgeR and NoisET, with noise models trained on biological replicates. For edgeR calls, the thresholds were a false discovery rate-adjusted p below 0.01 and a log2 fold-change of 1. As an exploratory analysis of dynamics, max-normalized trajectories of the 1000 most abundant clonotypes were examined with PCA combined with hierarchical clustering. The CD4 or CD8 phenotype of responding clones was assigned using the separately sequenced CD4+ and CD8+ repertoires. TCRdb trimmed the raw reads at Q25, called clones with MiXCR and kept productive beta chains. Entries that share a CDR3 protein sequence are merged under the most common genes and DNA. These V and J calls are TCRdb output, not the study's own analysis. The sample has more than 150,000 distinct CDR3 sequences on record, approximately 10% of them singletons. The ten largest clones capture 3% to 4% of the sample.

Details on this clonotype: Its antigen remains undetermined. No base-level quality is on record; no much larger clone is a single base apart.

PBMCs were isolated by Ficoll-Paque density gradient centrifugation. CDR1 SNHLY and CDR2 FYNNEI are derived from the germline V gene. Counted from cysteine to phenylalanine, this CDR3 has 15 amino acids. Only CDR3 DNA remains: 45 bases, in frame from the first base. V trim: 6 bases; J trim: 3 bases; unmatched bases: 5. The sequence is built from TRBV2 and TRBJ2-3; a stretch of 11 junction bases matches TRBD2. Sequencing used PBMCs or a T cell subset sorted from them (not recorded which). The receptor's source is a man aged 18 to 29 who had mild COVID-19 (a few samples of this study predate the infection). The sample titles of this study are shuffled in the database, so cell type and time point are left out; the donor was told from shared clones. The CDR3 sequence is CASRETSGVTDTQYF. In nucleotide form, the sequence is TGTGCCAGCAGGGAGACTAGCGGGGTTACAGATACGCAGTATTTT.